This paragraph reports one T cell receptor beta chain. No antigen is known for it. Trimming left V 3 bases short and J 0 bases short, with 9 bases between. The CDR3 is 14 residues long. The germline CDR1 and CDR2 sequences are ENHRY and SYGVKD. The sample comes from a study of T cells in tumors after PD-1 blockade. Overall study: Each patient got pembrolizumab 200 mg every 3 weeks or cemiplimab 350 mg every 2 weeks. A subset received ongoing vismodegib 150 mg daily alongside anti-PD-1 therapy. Study outcomes and limitations: Peripheral recruitment is suggested, as some novel exhausted tumor clones were in pre-treatment blood.

Measured with immunoSEQ multiplex PCR; TCRdb has only the in-frame clones, and not every one. There are roughly 50,000 clones in the sample; 81% occur only once, and just over 4% lies in the top ten. The chain carries TRBV10-3 and TRBJ2-7; weak D call: TRBD2 (6 bases). The origin of this receptor is a human donor with basal cell carcinoma. Here the sequenced sample was PBMCs, taken before anti-PD-1 treatment. CDR3 sequence reads: CAISDRTNSYEQYF. CDR3 bases: TGTGCCATCAGTGACCGGACTAACTCCTACGAGCAGTACTTC.